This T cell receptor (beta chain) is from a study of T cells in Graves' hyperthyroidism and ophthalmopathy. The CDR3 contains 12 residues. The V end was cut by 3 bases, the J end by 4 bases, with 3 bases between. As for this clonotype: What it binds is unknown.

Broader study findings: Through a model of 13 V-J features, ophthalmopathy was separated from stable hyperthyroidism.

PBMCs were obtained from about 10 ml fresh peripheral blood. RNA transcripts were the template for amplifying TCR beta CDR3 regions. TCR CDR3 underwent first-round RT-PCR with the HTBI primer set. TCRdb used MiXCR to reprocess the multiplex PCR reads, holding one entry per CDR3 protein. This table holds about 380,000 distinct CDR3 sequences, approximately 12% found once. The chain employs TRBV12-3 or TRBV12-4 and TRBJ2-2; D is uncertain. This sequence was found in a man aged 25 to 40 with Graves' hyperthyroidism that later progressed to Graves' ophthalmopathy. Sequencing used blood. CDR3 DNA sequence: TGTGCCAGCAGTTTTACCACCGGGGAGCTGTTTTTT. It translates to CASSFTTGELFF.